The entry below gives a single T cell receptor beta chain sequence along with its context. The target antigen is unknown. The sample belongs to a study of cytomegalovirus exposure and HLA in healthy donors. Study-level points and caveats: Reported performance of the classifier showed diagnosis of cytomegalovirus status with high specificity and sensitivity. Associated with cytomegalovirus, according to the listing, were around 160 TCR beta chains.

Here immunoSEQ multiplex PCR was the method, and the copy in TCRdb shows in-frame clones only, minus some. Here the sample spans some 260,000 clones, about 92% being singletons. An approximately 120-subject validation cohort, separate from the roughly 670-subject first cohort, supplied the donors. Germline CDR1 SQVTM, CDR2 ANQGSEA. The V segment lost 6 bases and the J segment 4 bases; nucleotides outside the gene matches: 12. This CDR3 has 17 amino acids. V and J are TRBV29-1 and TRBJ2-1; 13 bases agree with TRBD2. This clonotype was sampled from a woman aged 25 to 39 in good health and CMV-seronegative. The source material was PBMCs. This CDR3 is CSVAPPGLAGTYNEQFF. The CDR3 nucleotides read TGCAGCGTCGCCCCCCCGGGACTAGCGGGAACGTACAATGAGCAGTTCTTC.